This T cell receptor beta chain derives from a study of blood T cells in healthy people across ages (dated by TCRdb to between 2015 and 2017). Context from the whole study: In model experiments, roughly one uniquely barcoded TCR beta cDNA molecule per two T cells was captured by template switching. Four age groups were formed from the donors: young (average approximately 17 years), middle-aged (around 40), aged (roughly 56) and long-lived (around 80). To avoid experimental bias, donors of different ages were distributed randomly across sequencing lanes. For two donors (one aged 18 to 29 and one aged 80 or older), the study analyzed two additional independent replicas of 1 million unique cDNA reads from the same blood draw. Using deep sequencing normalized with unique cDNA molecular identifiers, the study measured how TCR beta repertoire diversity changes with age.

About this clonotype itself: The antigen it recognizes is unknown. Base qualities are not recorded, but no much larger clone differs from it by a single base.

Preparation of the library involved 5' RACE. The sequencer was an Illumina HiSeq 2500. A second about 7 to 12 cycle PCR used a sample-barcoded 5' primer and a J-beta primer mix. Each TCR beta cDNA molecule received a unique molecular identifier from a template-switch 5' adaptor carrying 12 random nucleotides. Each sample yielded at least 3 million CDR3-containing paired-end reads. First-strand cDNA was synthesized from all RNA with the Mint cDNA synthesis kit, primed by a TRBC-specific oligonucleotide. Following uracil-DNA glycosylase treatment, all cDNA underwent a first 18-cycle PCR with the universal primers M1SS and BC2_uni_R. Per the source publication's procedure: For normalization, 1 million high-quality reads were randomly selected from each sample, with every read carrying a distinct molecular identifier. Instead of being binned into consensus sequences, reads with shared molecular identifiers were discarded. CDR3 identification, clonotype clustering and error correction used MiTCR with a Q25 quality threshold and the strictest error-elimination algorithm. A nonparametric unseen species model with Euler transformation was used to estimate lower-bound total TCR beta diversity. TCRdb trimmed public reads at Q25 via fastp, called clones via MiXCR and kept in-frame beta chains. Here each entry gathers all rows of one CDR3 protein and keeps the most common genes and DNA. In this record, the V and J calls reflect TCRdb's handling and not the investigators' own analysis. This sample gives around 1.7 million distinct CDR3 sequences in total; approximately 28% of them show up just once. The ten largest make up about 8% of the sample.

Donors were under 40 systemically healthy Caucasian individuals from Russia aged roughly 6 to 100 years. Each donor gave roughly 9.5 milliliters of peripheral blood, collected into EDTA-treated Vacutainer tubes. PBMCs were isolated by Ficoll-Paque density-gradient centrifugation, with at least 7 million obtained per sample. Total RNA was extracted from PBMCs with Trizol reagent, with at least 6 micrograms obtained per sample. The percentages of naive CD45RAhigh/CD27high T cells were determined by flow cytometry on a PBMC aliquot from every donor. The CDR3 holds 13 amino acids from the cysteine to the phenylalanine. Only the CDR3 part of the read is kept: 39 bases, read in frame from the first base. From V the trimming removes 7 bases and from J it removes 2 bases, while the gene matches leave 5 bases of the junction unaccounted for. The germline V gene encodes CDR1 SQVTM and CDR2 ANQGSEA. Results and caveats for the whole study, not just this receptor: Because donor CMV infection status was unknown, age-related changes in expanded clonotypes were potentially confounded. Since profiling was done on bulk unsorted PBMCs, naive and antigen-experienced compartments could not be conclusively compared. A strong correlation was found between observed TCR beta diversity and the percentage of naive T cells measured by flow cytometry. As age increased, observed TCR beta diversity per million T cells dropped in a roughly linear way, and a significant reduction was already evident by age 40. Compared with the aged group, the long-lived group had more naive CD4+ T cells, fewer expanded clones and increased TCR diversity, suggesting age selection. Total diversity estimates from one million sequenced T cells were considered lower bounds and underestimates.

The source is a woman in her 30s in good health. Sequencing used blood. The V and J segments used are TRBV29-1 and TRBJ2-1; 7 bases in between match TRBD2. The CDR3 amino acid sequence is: CSGGGSPYNEQFF. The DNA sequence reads TGCAGCGGAGGCGGGAGCCCCTACAATGAGCAGTTCTTC.